This is a list of T cell receptor beta chains from one sample in a study of OX40 agonist ivuxolimab in advanced cancers. The protocol was immunoSEQ multiplex PCR, while the TCRdb copy is restricted to in-frame clones and leaves out a portion. The data contain about 61,000 clones, roughly 90% of them seen just once; the ten biggest clones take up around 25%. This material consisted of CD4+ or CD8+ T cells sorted from blood, taken in a trial of the OX40 agonist ivuxolimab. The receptors here all came from an adult with an advanced solid tumor such as melanoma, head and neck, liver or kidney cancer. The CDR3 runs from the conserved cysteine through the conserved F or W. D genes are given only for firm matches.

D	V	CDR3
.	TRBV7-8	CASSHSGQSDTQYF
.	TRBV6-5	CASSSGPEIGDTQYF
TRBD1	TRBV28	CASSEFPGQGAWGYTF
.	TRBV4-3	CASSQGWGTAYNQPQHF
TRBD2	TRBV28	CASSLLAGGKETQYF
.	TRBV2	CASSLSGELFF
.	TRBV28	CASSFFETQYF
.	TRBV6-5	CASSYDVGRVYGYTF
.	TRBV9	CASSPLANAPYEQYF
.	TRBV27	CASSPGVSNQPQHF
.	TRBV30	CAWSVGVGQFF
.	TRBV6-5	CASSYGLNTGELFF
TRBD2	TRBV6-5	CASSPLAGIYNEQFF
.	TRBV28	CASSLYGRSRPNEQFF
.	TRBV19	CASSIVGESNQPQHF
TRBD1	TRBV25-1	CASSGDRTNEKLFF
.	TRBV6-5	CASSYEGAATNEKLFF
.	TRBV30	CAWSVVAVTRHTVNDNEQFF
TRBD1	TRBV11-2	CASSLVPDRSGNTIYF
.	TRBV5-4	CASSLGSDTQYF
TRBD2	TRBV9	CASSVTSGGVNEQFF
.	TRBV28	CASSFSSYEQYF
.	TRBV9	CASSVDSRMNTEAFF
.	TRBV28	CASCYLIRTVGYNEQFF
TRBD2	TRBV15	CATSRDTSSGRLVF
TRBD1	TRBV28	CASTDRGQPSNQPQHF
.	TRBV30	CAWSREPEQYF
.	TRBV30	CAWSSEGSQPQHF
.	TRBV6-5	CASRKHSNQPQHF